Below are 5 T cell receptor beta chains sequenced from a single sample in a study of human T cells and chemical hapten exposure. TCRdb called the RACE reads again in MiXCR, with one record for every CDR3 protein. This sample yields more than 80,000 distinct CDR3 sequences, of which 11% are seen a single time; roughly 3.7% belongs to the top ten. As for time point: patch test 3, about 24 weeks after DPC sensitization. Treatment described: therapeutic diphenylcyclopropenone sensitization with weekly scalp DPC. Material: whole blood, obtained in connection with sensitization to the hapten diphenylcyclopropenone (DPC). The receptors stem from a woman in her forties or fifties with alopecia areata. Some clones in this sample may be carry-over from other donors' samples.

V and J are TRBV7-2 and TRBJ2-7, with TRBD2 matching 7 bases. The CDR3 extends over 14 amino acids. The germline V gene has CDR1 SGHTA and CDR2 FQGNSA. The J segment lost 6 bases and the V segment lost 3 bases, leaving 8 bases of the junction unmatched. The CDR3: CASSFRSGGLEQYF. DNA of the CDR3: TGTGCCAGCAGCTTTCGATCGGGAGGTCTCGAGCAGTACTTC.

Notes on this clonotype: At one of its ends the junction is not consistent with the germline gene, which may arise from a read error. This chain connects TRBV6-2 or TRBV6-3 to TRBJ1-6, with D uncertain. Germline assignment: CDR1 MNHEY and CDR2 SVGEGT. The CDR3 runs 9 residues. The CDR3 loop is CVSSPLLHF. CDR3 DNA sequence: TGTGTCAGCAGCCCCCTCCTCCACTTT.

Comments on this clonotype: This may be a read error, as it is one base from a much larger clone. V usage is TRBV7-2 and J usage is TRBJ2-2; D is ambiguous. Per germline, CDR1 SGHTA and CDR2 FQGNSA. CDR3 length: 15 amino acids. The CDR3 nucleotides are TGTGCCAGCAGCTTAGCGGCTATGAACACCGTGGAGCTGTTTTTT. Translating it yields CASSLAAMNTVELFF.

In this sample, this clonotype turned up many times. The chain employs TRBV12-3 or TRBV12-4 and TRBJ2-7; the match to TRBD1 covers 9 bases. This CDR3 region has 14 residues. Trimming took 3 bases from V and 6 from J; bases not matched to a gene: 6. CDR3 residues: CASSFRGQGPEQYF. CDR3 sequence (DNA): TGTGCCAGCAGTTTTCGGGGACAGGGACCCGAGCAGTACTTC.

This clonotype has a handful of counts. The V gene is TRBV4-2, the J gene TRBJ1-5; D remains unclear. V shed 0 bases and J shed 8 bases, with 17 bases lying between them. The CDR3 has 16 residues. The germline V gene encodes CDR1 LGHNA and CDR2 YNFKEQ. CDR3 loop: CASSQEGRADGKPQHF. CDR3 bases: TGTGCCAGCAGCCAAGAAGGCCGGGCAGACGGAAAGCCCCAGCATTTT.